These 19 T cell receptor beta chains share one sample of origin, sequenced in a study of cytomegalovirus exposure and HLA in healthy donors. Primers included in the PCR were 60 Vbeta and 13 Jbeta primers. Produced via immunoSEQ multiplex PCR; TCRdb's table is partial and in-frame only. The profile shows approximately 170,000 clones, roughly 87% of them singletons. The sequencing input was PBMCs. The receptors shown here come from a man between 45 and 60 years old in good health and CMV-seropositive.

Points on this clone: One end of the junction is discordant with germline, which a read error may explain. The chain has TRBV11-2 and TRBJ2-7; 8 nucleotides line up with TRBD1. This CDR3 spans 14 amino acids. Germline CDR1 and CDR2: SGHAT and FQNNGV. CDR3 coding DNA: TGTGCCAGCAGCATAGAGACAGGGGCCTACGAGCAGTACTTC. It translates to CASSIETGAYEQYF.

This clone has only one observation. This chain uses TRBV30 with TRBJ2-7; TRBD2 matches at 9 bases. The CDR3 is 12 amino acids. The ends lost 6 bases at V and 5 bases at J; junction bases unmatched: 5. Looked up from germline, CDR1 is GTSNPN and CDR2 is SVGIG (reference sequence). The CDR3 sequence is CACLAGTNEQYF. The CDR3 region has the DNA TGTGCCTGTCTAGCGGGGACAAACGAGCAGTACTTC.

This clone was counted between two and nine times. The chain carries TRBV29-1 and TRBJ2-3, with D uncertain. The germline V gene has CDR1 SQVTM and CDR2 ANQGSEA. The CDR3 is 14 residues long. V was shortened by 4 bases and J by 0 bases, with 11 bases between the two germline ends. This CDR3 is CSVGQVSSTDTQYF. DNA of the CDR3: TGCAGCGTTGGCCAGGTCTCTAGCACAGATACGCAGTATTTT.

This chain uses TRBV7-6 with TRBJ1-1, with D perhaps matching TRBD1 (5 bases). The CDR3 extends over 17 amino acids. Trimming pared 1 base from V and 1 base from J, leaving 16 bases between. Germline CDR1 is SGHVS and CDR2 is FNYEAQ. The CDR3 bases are TGTGCCAGCAGCTTAGATATCTGGGGGGGAAGGAACACTGAAGCTTTCTTT. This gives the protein CASSLDIWGGRNTEAFF.

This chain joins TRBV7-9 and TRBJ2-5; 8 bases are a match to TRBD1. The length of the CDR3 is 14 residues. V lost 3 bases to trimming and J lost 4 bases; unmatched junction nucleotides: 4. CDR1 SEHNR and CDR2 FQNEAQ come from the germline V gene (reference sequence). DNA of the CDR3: TGTGCCAGCAGCTTCTTGGACAGGGTAGAGACCCAGTACTTC. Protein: CASSFLDRVETQYF.

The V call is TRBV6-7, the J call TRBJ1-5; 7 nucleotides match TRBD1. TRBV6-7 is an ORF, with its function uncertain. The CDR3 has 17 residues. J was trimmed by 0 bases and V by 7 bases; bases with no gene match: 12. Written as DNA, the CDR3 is TGTGCCAGCACCGCCGGGACAGATTCTTATAGCAATCAGCCCCAGCATTTT. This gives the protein CASTAGTDSYSNQPQHF.

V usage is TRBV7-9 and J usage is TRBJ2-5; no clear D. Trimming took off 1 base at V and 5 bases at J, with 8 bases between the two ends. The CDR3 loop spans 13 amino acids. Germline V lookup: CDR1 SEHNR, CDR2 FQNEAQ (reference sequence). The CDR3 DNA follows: TGTGCCAGCAGCTTAGACAGTTTCGAGACCCAGTACTTC. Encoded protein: CASSLDSFETQYF.

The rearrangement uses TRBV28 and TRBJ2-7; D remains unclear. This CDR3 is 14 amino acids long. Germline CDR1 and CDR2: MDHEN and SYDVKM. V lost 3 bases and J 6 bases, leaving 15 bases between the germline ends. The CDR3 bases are TGTGCCAGCAGTTTTCTGGTCCCTCCGGGCGAGCAGTACTTC. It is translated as CASSFLVPPGEQYF.

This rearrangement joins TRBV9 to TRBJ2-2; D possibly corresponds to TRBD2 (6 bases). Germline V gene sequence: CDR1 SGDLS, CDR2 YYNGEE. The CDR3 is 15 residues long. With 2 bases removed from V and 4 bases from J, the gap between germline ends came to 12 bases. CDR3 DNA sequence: TGTGCCAGCAGCGTGGGGGTCGGGGGCACCGGGGAGCTGTTTTTT. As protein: CASSVGVGGTGELFF.

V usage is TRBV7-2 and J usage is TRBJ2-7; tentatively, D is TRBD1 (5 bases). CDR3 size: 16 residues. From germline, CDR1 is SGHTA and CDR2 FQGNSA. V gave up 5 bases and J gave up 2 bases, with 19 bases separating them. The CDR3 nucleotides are TGTGCCAGCAGCCTCCTGCAGGGTCTAGGACCCTACGAGCAGTACTTC. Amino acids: CASSLLQGLGPYEQYF.

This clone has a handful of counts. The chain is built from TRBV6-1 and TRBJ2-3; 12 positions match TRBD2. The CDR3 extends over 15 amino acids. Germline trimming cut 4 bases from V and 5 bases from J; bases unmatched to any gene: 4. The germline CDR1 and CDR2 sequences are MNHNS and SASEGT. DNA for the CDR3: TGTGCCAGCAGTGGACTAGCGGGAGAGGTAGATACGCAGTATTTT. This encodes CASSGLAGEVDTQYF.

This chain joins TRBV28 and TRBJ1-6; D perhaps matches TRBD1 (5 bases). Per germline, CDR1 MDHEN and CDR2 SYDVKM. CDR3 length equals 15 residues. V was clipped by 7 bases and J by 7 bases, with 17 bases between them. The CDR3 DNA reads TGTGCCAGCACCCCCGAAGGGGAATGGAATTCACCCCTCCACTTT. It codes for CASTPEGEWNSPLHF.

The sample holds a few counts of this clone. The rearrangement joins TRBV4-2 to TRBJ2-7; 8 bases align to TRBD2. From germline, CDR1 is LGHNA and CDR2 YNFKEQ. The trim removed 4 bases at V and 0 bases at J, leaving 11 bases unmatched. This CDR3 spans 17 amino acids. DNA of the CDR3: TGTGCCAGCAGCCGAGGGGGAGCGGGAGATCCCTCCTACGAGCAGTACTTC. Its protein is CASSRGGAGDPSYEQYF.

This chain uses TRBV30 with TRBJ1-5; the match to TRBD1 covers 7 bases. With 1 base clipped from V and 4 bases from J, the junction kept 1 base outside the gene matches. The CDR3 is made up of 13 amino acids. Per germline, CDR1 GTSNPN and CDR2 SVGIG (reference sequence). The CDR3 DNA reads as TGTGCCTGGAGTGGGACAGGTAATCAGCCCCAGCATTTT. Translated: CAWSGTGNQPQHF.

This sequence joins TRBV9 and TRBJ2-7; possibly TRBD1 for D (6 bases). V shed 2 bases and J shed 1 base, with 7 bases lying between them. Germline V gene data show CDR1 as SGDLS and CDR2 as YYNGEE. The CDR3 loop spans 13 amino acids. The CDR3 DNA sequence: TGTGCCAGCAGCGTCGGACAGTCCTACGAGCAGTACTTC. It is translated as CASSVGQSYEQYF. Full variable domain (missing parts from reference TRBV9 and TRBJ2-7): DSGVTQTPKHLITATGQRVTLRCSPRSGDLSVYWYQQSLDQGLQFLIQYYNGEERAKGNILERFSAQQFPDLHSELNLSSLELGDSALYFCASSVGQSYEQYFGPGTRLTVT.

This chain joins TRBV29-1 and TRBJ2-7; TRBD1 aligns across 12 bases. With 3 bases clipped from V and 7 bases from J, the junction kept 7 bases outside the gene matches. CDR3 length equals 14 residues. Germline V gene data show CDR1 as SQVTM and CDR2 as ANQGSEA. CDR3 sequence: CSVERDRGRREQYF. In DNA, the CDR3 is TGCAGCGTTGAGCGGGACAGGGGGCGCCGGGAGCAGTACTTC.

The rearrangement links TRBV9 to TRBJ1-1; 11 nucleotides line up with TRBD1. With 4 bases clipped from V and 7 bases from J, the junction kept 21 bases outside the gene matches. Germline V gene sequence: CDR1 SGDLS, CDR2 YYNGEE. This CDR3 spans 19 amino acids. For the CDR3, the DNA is TGTGCCAGCAGCCATGATAAAACAGCCGGGACAGGGGGTCTCAGTGAAGCTTTCTTT. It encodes CASSHDKTAGTGGLSEAFF.

CDR3 region: CASSVARSNEQFF. As DNA, the CDR3 is TGTGCCAGCAGCGTAGCGAGAAGCAATGAGCAGTTCTTC. The V call is TRBV9, the J call TRBJ2-1; the D is unclear. The CDR3 has 13 amino acids. Trimming pared 0 bases from V and 6 bases from J, leaving 7 bases between. Germline V gene lookup returns CDR1 SGDLS and CDR2 YYNGEE.

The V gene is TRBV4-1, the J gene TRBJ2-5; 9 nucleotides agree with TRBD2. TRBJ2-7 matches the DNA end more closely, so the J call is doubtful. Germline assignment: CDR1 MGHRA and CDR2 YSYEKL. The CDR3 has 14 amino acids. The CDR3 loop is CASSQVAGDYEQYF. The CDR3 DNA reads TGCGCCAGCAGCCAAGTAGCGGGAGACTACGAGCAGTACTTC.